This T cell receptor beta chain was sequenced in a study of cytomegalovirus exposure and HLA in healthy donors. The sample holds a few counts of this clone. What it binds is not known. Unmatched junction bases numbered 8, after V lost 6 bases and J lost 4 bases. CDR3 length: 15 amino acids. Per germline, CDR1 MDHEN and CDR2 SYDVKM. Study findings and constraints: The study put under 200 TCR beta chains on its list as cytomegalovirus-associated. In a later analysis, at a false discovery rate of 0.05, under 20,000 TCR beta sequences matched HLA alleles. Most sequenced TCRs were rare (though some public TCRs occurred in many donors).

Donors were nominally healthy when sampled, though unrecorded immune exposures were likely. PCR amplification relied on 60 Vbeta primers (plus 13 Jbeta primers). Here immunoSEQ multiplex PCR was the method, and the copy in TCRdb shows in-frame clones only, minus some. The data hold about 140,000 clones, with around 66% observed a single time. This TCR derives from a woman in her fifties or sixties in good health and CMV-seronegative. Sequencing input: PBMCs. The chain carries TRBV28 and TRBJ2-2, with TRBD1 matching over 7 bases. The CDR3 DNA reads TGTGCCAGCAGCCCAACAGGGGCCGGCACCGGGGAGCTGTTTTTT. Translating gives CASSPTGAGTGELFF.